This TCR delta chain derives from a study of γδ T cells in repeated Plasmodium falciparum infection. For the study at large: Each infection was followed by sampling at 21 days, plus baseline and some pre-infection draws.

Germline CDR1 reads TSWWSYY; CDR2 reads QGS. CDR3 length: 24 residues. This clone came up many times. This likely traces to a read error, being one base from a far larger clone. Other DNA sequences in this specimen translate into the identical CDR3. Gammadelta T cells were flow-sorted from PBMC into Vgamma9/Vdelta2+ and Vdelta2-negative populations for bulk analysis. TCRdb reprocessed the multiplex PCR reads through CATT. The table lists 40,000 to 55,000 delta-chain clones, around 2% of them singletons. The receptor was isolated from a pool of human donors (malaria-infected and uninfected, not separated). Sequencing used gamma-delta T cells from blood. This sequence joins TRDV1 and TRDJ1; the match to TRDD3 covers 11 bases. Matching the DNA to germline supplied the J gene, which TCRdb does not give. CDR3 bases: TGTGCTCTTGGGGAGCTAGATGCATCTGACTTCCCGTACTGGGGGATATGTGGTACCGATGAACTCATCTTT. Amino acids: CALGELDASDFPYWGICGTDELIF.